Below, 15 T cell receptor beta chains from the same sample are listed, as sequenced in a study of PD-1 blockade in mismatch repair-deficient tumors. Clones were sequenced by immunoSEQ multiplex PCR, and TCRdb holds only the in-frame ones, with some missing. The repertoire has under 20,000 clones, around 81% of them found once; the top ten carry 3.4%. The starting material was PBMCs, obtained 4 weeks after starting pembrolizumab. These receptors came from an adult with mismatch repair-deficient cancer.

The rearrangement joins TRBV18 to TRBJ2-7; TRBD1 is a possible D gene (5 bases). Germline V gene lookup returns CDR1 KGHSH and CDR2 LQKENI. CDR3 length equals 16 residues. V was cut by 5 bases and J by 0 bases, with 17 bases left in between. CDR3 protein: CASSTGSSGRSYEQYF. CDR3 DNA: TGTGCCAGCTCAACTGGTTCGTCAGGGCGCTCCTACGAGCAGTACTTC.

This clone was seen only a few times. The rearrangement joins TRBV27 to TRBJ2-7; perhaps TRBD2 as D (7 bases). The CDR3 is made up of 13 amino acids. Germline assignment: CDR1 MNHEY and CDR2 SMNVEV (reference sequence). V shed 4 bases and J shed 5 bases, with 12 bases lying between them. The CDR3 sequence: CASSYPGGHEQYF. The DNA of the CDR3 is TGTGCCAGCAGTTACCCCGGGGGGCACGAGCAGTACTTC.

This chain joins TRBV2 and TRBJ1-5; the match to TRBD1 covers 7 bases. The CDR3 length is 18 residues. Unmatched junction bases numbered 13, after V lost 5 bases and J lost 0 bases. CDR1 and CDR2 (germline): SNHLY, FYNNEI. The CDR3 DNA reads TGTGCCAGCAGTTTTTGGGACAGTGCCTTCGATAGCAATCAGCCCCAGCATTTT. It yields the protein CASSFWDSAFDSNQPQHF.

This chain links TRBV6-1 with TRBJ1-1, with 8 bases aligning to TRBD1. The germline CDR1 and CDR2 sequences are MNHNS and SASEGT. There are 14 residues in the CDR3. V gave up 7 bases and J gave up 6 bases; unmatched junction bases: 10. The CDR3 region has the DNA TGTGCCAGCATGGGTAGACAGGGGTGGGCTGAAGCTTTCTTT. It codes for CASMGRQGWAEAFF.

The V and J genes are TRBV29-1 and TRBJ1-1; D is perhaps TRBD1 (6 bases). V lost 3 bases and J 5 bases, leaving 16 bases between the germline ends. Germline CDR1 and CDR2: SQVTM and ANQGSEA. The CDR3 has 14 residues. CDR3 residues: CSVEPTGLATEAFF. For the CDR3, the DNA is TGCAGCGTTGAGCCGACAGGCCTAGCTACTGAAGCTTTCTTT.

This rearrangement joins TRBV7-3 to TRBJ2-3, with a possible D match to TRBD2 (6 bases). The CDR3 length is 18 residues. Trimming cost V 2 bases and J 0 bases, with 18 bases left between them. Germline CDR1 and CDR2: SGHTA and FQGTGA. The CDR3 loop reads CASSLFGGAGYSTDTQYF. CDR3 DNA sequence: TGTGCCAGCAGCTTATTTGGGGGAGCGGGTTATAGCACAGATACGCAGTATTTT.

The chain employs TRBV4-1 and TRBJ2-2; 9 nucleotides line up with TRBD2. In germline, CDR1 is MGHRA, CDR2 YSYEKL. The CDR3 is 17 amino acids. V lost 1 base to trimming and J lost 4 bases; unmatched junction nucleotides: 7. For the CDR3, the DNA is TGCGCCAGCAGCCAAGTTCAGCGGGAGGTATTCACCGGGGAGCTGTTTTTT. It codes for CASSQVQREVFTGELFF.

The rearrangement uses TRBV19 and TRBJ2-7, with 8 bases fitting TRBD1. Losses at the gene ends were 7 bases for V and 6 bases for J; bases not matched to a gene: 17. CDR1 and CDR2 from the germline V gene are LNHDA and SQIVND (reference sequence). The CDR3 runs 16 residues. The CDR3 nucleotides are TGTGCCAGTATGGGGAGACAGGGGCCGTCCCGGGCCGAGCAGTACTTC. Its translation is CASMGRQGPSRAEQYF. The full variable domain, rest sourced from reference TRBV19 and TRBJ2-7, is DGGITQSPKYLFRKEGQNVTLSCEQNLNHDAMYWYRQDPGQGLRLIYYSQIVNDFQKGDIAEGYSVSREKKESFPLTVTSAQKNPTAFYLCASMGRQGPSRAEQYFGPGTRLTVT.

The rearrangement links TRBV19 to TRBJ1-5; a weak D match, TRBD1 (6 bases). Looked up from germline, CDR1 is LNHDA and CDR2 is SQIVND (reference sequence). This CDR3 contains 14 residues. Trimming shortened V by 1 base and J by 6 bases, and 10 bases separated the two germline ends. The DNA of the CDR3 is TGTGCCAGTAGTATAGTGACAGGTACTCAGCCCCAGCATTTT. Amino acids: CASSIVTGTQPQHF.

This clone was picked up one time. The J gene is TRBJ1-2, the V gene TRBV14; D perhaps matches TRBD1 (5 bases). Germline CDR1 reads SGHDN; CDR2 reads FVKESK. Between the trimmed V and J ends, which lost 0 bases and 4 bases, there was a span of 15 bases. There are 16 residues in the CDR3. The CDR3 DNA follows: TGTGCCAGCAGCCAAGATCCGGGGGGGTTCCGCTATGGCTACACCTTC. This sequence encodes CASSQDPGGFRYGYTF.

The table lists this clone with a few counts. J is TRBJ2-7 and V is TRBV19; 8 nucleotides line up with TRBD2. Germline values: CDR1 LNHDA, CDR2 SQIVND (reference sequence). This CDR3 comprises 14 residues. The V gene end was trimmed by 6 bases and the J gene end by 6 bases; junction bases not matched to a gene: 10. The CDR3: CASSPGLGLCEQYF. The CDR3 DNA reads TGTGCCAGTAGCCCGGGACTAGGTCTCTGCGAGCAGTACTTC.

The chain recombines TRBV19 with TRBJ2-3; possible D gene TRBD1, 6 bases. Germline V lookup: CDR1 LNHDA, CDR2 SQIVND (reference sequence). The CDR3 covers 16 residues. Deletions cut 9 bases from V and 4 bases from J, with 23 bases between. CDR3 nucleotide sequence: TGTGCCAGCCACCTCCAACCAGTTTGGGGGCCAGATACGCAGTATTTT. Its protein is CASHLQPVWGPDTQYF. The variable domain in full, with the rest retrieved from reference TRBV19 and TRBJ2-3, is DGGITQSPKYLFRKEGQNVTLSCEQNLNHDAMYWYRQDPGQGLRLIYYSQIVNDFQKGDIAEGYSVSREKKESFPLTVTSAQKNPTAFYLCASHLQPVWGPDTQYFGPGTRLTVL.

This chain uses TRBV6-5 with TRBJ2-1; weak D call: TRBD2 (5 bases). The CDR3 extends over 16 amino acids. From germline, CDR1 is MNHEY and CDR2 SVGAGI. Trimming left V 0 bases short and J 4 bases short, with 13 bases between. In nucleotides, the CDR3 is TGTGCCAGCAGTTACTCGAGGGTCGGACCGTACAATGAGCAGTTCTTC. It encodes CASSYSRVGPYNEQFF.

This clone was detected a few times. The chain links TRBV7-9 to TRBJ1-2, with 10 bases that match TRBD1. V was clipped by 5 bases and J by 4 bases; unmatched bases: 16. This CDR3 has 18 amino acids. The germline gives CDR1 SEHNR, CDR2 FQNEAQ (reference sequence). The DNA for the CDR3 is TGTGCCAGCAGCCCTAACCGGGACAGGGGAACATCGGGCTATGGCTACACCTTC. Translation: CASSPNRDRGTSGYGYTF.

The chain is built from TRBV7-2 and TRBJ2-1, with 8 bases fitting TRBD2. Unmatched junction bases numbered 3, after V lost 5 bases and J lost 0 bases. The germline V gene encodes CDR1 SGHTA and CDR2 FQGNSA. CDR3 length: 15 residues. The CDR3 coding sequence is TGTGCCAGCAGCATCACTAGCGGCTCCTACAATGAGCAGTTCTTC. Translation: CASSITSGSYNEQFF.